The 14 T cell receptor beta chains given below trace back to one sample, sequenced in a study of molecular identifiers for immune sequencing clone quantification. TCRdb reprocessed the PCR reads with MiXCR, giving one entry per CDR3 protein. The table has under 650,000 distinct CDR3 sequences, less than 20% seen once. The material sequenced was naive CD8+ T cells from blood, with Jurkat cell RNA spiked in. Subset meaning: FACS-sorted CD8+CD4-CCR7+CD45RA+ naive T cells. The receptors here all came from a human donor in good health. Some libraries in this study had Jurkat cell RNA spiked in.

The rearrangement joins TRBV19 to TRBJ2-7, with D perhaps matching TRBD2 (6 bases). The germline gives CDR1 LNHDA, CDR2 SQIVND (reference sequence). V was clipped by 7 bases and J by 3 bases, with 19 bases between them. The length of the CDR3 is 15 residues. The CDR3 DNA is TGTGCCAGTACCCCCGGAATGGGGGGTAGCTACGAGCAGTACTTC. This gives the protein CASTPGMGGSYEQYF. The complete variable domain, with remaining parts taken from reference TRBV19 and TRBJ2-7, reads DGGITQSPKYLFRKEGQNVTLSCEQNLNHDAMYWYRQDPGQGLRLIYYSQIVNDFQKGDIAEGYSVSREKKESFPLTVTSAQKNPTAFYLCASTPGMGGSYEQYFGPGTRLTVT.

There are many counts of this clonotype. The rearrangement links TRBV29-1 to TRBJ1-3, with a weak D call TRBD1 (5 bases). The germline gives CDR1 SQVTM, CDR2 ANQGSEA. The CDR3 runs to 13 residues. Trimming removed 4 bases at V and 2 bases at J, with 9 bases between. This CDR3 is CSVGGITGNTIYF. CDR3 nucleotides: TGCAGCGTTGGGGGGATAACTGGAAACACCATATATTTT. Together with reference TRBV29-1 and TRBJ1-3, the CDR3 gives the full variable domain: SAVISQKPSRDICQRGTSLTIQCQVDSQVTMMFWYRQQPGQSLTLIATANQGSEATYESGFVIDKFPISRPNLTFSTLTVSNMSPEDSSIYLCSVGGITGNTIYFGEGSWLTVV.

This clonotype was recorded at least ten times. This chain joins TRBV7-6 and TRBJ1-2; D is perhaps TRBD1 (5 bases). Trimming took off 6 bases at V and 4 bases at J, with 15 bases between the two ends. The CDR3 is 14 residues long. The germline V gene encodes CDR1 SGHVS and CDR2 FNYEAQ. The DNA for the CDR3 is TGTGCCAGCAGTCGGGACGTCAAGCCCTATGGCTACACCTTC. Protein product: CASSRDVKPYGYTF.

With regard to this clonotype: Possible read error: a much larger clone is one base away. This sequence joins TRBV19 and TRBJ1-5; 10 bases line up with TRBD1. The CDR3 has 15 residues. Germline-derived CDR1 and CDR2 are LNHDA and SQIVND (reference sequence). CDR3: CASIEGQGSKQPQHF. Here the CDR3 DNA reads TGTGCCAGTATCGAGGGACAGGGGAGCAAACAGCCCCAGCATTTT.

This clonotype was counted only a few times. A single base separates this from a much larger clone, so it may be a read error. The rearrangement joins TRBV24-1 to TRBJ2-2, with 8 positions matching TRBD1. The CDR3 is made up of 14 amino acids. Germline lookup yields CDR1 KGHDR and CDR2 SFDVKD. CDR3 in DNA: TGTGCCACCCAGGGGGCGAGCGACACCGGGGAGCCGTTTTTT. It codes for CATQGASDTGEPFF.

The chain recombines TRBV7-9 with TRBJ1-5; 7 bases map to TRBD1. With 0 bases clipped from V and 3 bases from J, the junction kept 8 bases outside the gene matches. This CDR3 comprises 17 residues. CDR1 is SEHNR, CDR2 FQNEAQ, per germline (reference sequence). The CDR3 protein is CASSLALGQYSNQPQHF. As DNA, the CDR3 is TGTGCCAGCAGCTTAGCTCTGGGACAGTACTCCAATCAGCCCCAGCATTTT.

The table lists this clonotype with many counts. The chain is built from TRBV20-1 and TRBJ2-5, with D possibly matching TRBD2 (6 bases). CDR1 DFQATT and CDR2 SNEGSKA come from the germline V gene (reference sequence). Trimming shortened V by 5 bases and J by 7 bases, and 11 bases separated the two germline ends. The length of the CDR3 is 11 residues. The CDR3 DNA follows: TGCAGTGCTGTGGAGGGAGGGACCCAGTACTTC. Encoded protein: CSAVEGGTQYF.

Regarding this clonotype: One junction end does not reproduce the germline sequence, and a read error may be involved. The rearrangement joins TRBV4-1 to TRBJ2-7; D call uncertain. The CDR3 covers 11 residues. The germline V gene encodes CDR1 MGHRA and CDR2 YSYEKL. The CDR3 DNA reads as TGCGCCAGCAACCAAGATGGGCAGCAGTGCTTC. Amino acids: CASNQDGQQCF.

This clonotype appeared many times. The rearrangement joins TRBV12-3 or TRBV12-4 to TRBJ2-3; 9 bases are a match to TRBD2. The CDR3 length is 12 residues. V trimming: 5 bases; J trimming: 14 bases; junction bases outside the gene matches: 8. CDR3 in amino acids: CASSPQRGVGYF. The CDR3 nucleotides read TGTGCCAGCAGTCCGCAGCGGGGGGTCGGGTATTTT.

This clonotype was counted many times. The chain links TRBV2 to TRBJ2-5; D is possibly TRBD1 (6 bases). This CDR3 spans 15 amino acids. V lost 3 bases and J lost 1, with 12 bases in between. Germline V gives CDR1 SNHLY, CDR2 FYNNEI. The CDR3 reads CASSEGQSTQETQYF. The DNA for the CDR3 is TGTGCCAGCAGTGAGGGACAATCTACCCAAGAGACCCAGTACTTC.

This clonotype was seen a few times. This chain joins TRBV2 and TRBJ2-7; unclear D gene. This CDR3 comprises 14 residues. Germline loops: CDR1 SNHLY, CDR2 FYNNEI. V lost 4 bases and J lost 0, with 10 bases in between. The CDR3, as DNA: TGTGCCAGCAGTGGGTCTTGGGGCTCCTACGAGCAGTACTTC. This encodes CASSGSWGSYEQYF.

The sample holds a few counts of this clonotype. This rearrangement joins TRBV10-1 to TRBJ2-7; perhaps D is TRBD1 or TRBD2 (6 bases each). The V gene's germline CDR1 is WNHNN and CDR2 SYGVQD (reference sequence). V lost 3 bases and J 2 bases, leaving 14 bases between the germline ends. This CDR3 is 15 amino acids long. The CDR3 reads CASSDVQGRPYEQYF. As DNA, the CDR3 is TGCGCCAGCAGTGATGTCCAGGGGAGGCCCTACGAGCAGTACTTC.

The CDR3 loop reads CASSVSFSGSRGTQYF. The CDR3 DNA is TGTGCCAGCAGCGTCTCCTTTAGCGGGAGTCGAGGGACCCAGTACTTC. This sequence joins TRBV9 and TRBJ2-5; 9 positions agree with TRBD2. Trimming took 2 bases from V and 7 from J; bases not matched to a gene: 12. Looked up from germline, CDR1 is SGDLS and CDR2 is YYNGEE. The CDR3 is 16 residues long.

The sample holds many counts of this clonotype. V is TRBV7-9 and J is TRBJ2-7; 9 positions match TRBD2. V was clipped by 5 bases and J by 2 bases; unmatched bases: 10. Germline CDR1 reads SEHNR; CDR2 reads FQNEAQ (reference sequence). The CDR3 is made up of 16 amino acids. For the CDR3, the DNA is TGTGCCAGCAGCCTAGATGGCGGGAGGGGGACCTACGAGCAGTACTTC. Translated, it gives CASSLDGGRGTYEQYF.